This T cell receptor (beta chain) was identified during a study of blood T cell repertoires in COVID-19. Study details: The United States, Italy and Spain were the sources of the acute and convalescent COVID-19 samples.

Methods used by the authors: The assay estimated nucleated cells by amplifying reference gene primers. The method was immunoSEQ multiplex PCR; TCRdb's version includes in-frame clones alone and lacks a portion of them. V and J calls and clone size are as listed in that table; D and trimming were resolved from the DNA. The repertoire holds about 180,000 clones, with approximately 82% as singletons. The CDR3 is 13 residues long. V shed 2 bases and J shed 7 bases, with 11 bases lying between them. Germline assignment: CDR1 MDHEN and CDR2 SYDVKM. Sequenced input: PBMCs or T cells enriched from blood (not recorded which). The clonotype originates from a man between 50 and 59 years old who had recovered from COVID-19. This sequence joins TRBV28 and TRBJ1-2, with a weak D call TRBD1 (6 bases). In nucleotides, the CDR3 is TGTGCCAGCAGTTTACTTACAGGGTTTGGCTACACCTTC. Translating gives CASSLLTGFGYTF.